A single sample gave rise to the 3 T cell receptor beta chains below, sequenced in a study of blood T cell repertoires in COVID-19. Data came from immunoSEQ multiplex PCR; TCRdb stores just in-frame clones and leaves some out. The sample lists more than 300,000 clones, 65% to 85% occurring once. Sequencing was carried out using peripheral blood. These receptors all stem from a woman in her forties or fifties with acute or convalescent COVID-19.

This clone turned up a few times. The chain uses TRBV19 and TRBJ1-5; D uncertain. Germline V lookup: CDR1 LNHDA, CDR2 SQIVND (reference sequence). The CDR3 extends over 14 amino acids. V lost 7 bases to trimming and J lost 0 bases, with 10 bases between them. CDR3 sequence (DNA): TGTGCCAGTAATCGGGGTTATAGCAATCAGCCCCAGCATTTT. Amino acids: CASNRGYSNQPQHF.

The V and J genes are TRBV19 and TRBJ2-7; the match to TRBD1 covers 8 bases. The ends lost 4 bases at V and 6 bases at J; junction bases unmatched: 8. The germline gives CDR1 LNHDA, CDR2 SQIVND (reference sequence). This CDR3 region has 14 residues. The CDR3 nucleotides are TGTGCCAGTAGTAAGGGACAGGTCGTGGGCGAGCAGTACTTC. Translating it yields CASSKGQVVGEQYF.

CDR3 sequence (DNA): TGTGCCAGTAGTTTTTCCCAGGGGACGCGGCAGCCCCAGCATTTT. It is translated as CASSFSQGTRQPQHF. J is TRBJ1-5 and V is TRBV19; a possible D gene is TRBD1 (6 bases). This CDR3 region has 15 residues. Germline lookup yields CDR1 LNHDA and CDR2 SQIVND (reference sequence). The germline V and J ends were trimmed by 5 bases and 7 bases, with 18 bases remaining between them.